This T cell receptor beta chain originates from a study of OX40 agonist ivuxolimab in advanced cancers. In the study overall: At 0.01 to 10 mg/kg, ivuxolimab was administered intravenously to patients every 2 weeks.

Measured with immunoSEQ multiplex PCR; TCRdb has only the in-frame clones, and not every one. The sample holds about 80,000 clones, more than 70% seen once. V gave up 9 bases and J gave up 1 base; unmatched junction bases: 8. Germline values: CDR1 LNHDA, CDR2 SQIVND (reference sequence). The CDR3 spans 15 residues. This sequence was found in an adult with an advanced solid tumor such as melanoma, head and neck, liver or kidney cancer. The specimen comprised CD4+ or CD8+ T cells sorted from blood, sampled in a trial of the OX40 agonist ivuxolimab. The gene calls are TRBV19 and TRBJ2-2; 7 positions match TRBD1. DNA of the CDR3: TGTGCCAGCCTAGGGGGCCCACTGAACACCGGGGAGCTGTTTTTT. It specifies CASLGGPLNTGELFF. The variable domain in full, with the rest retrieved from reference TRBV19 and TRBJ2-2, is DGGITQSPKYLFRKEGQNVTLSCEQNLNHDAMYWYRQDPGQGLRLIYYSQIVNDFQKGDIAEGYSVSREKKESFPLTVTSAQKNPTAFYLCASLGGPLNTGELFFGEGSRLTVL.